What follows are 6 T cell receptor beta chains derived from one specimen sequenced in a study of T cell repertoires in MIS-A myocarditis. Assay used: immunoSEQ multiplex PCR; TCRdb lists only in-frame clones, some missing. The data contain 14,000 to 15,000 clones, over 70% of them singletons. Sample: left ventricle heart tissue obtained at autopsy. These receptors all stem from a man aged 18-30 years with fulminant myocarditis from multisystem inflammatory syndrome in adults (MIS-A) after COVID-19.

The rearrangement joins TRBV11-2 to TRBJ2-3, with D possibly matching TRBD1 (5 bases). With 5 bases removed from V and 3 bases from J, the gap between germline ends came to 12 bases. Per germline, CDR1 SGHAT and CDR2 FQNNGV. This CDR3 is built from 14 residues. This chain's CDR3 is CASSLRQLTDTQYF. As DNA, the CDR3 is TGTGCCAGCAGCCTACGACAGCTTACAGATACGCAGTATTTT.

The chain uses TRBV7-6 and TRBJ2-1; 8 nucleotides line up with TRBD2. CDR1 is SGHVS, CDR2 FNYEAQ, per germline. V was pared by 0 bases and J by 5 bases, with 6 bases of the junction left unmatched. The CDR3 totals 16 residues. This CDR3 reads CASSLATSGLDNEQFF. The CDR3 DNA sequence: TGTGCCAGCAGCTTAGCTACTAGCGGACTAGACAATGAGCAGTTCTTC.

The gene calls are TRBV12-3 or TRBV12-4 and TRBJ1-4, with D unresolved. The CDR3 runs to 12 residues. V was cut by 5 bases and J by 2 bases, with 3 bases left in between. CDR3 nucleotides: TGTGCCAGCAGTATCACTAATGAAAAACTGTTTTTT. This translates into CASSITNEKLFF.

The chain carries TRBV6-5 and TRBJ1-4; D gene uncertain. The germline CDR1 and CDR2 sequences are MNHEY and SVGAGI. Between the trimmed V and J ends, which lost 6 bases and 3 bases, there was a span of 8 bases. The CDR3 runs to 13 residues. DNA for the CDR3: TGTGCCAGCAGCCGGGCCTCTAATGAAAAACTGTTTTTT. Translation: CASSRASNEKLFF.

V and J are TRBV19 and TRBJ1-2; D is perhaps TRBD1 (6 bases). The V end lost 3 bases, the J end lost 4 bases, and 12 bases lay between the germline ends. This CDR3 has 14 amino acids. The germline V gene has CDR1 LNHDA and CDR2 SQIVND (reference sequence). Here the CDR3 reads CASSIAGARYGYTF. CDR3 DNA sequence: TGTGCCAGTAGTATCGCGGGGGCCCGCTATGGCTACACCTTC.

This clone was detected a few times. The chain uses TRBV27 and TRBJ1-1; TRBD1 matches 12 bases. The CDR3 consists of 15 residues. Germline CDR1 and CDR2: MNHEY and SMNVEV (reference sequence). Germline trimming cut 6 bases from V and 0 bases from J; bases unmatched to any gene: 2. DNA of the CDR3: TGTGCCAGCAGCGGGACAGGGGGCCTGAACACTGAAGCTTTCTTT. It is translated as CASSGTGGLNTEAFF.